The 15 T cell receptor beta chains below come from one sample, sequenced in a study of T cells after yellow fever vaccination. TCRdb independently ran MiXCR on the 5' RACE reads; one entry per CDR3 protein. The sample records around 60,000 distinct CDR3 sequences, about 5.6% being singletons. The sequenced sample was PBMCs, either bulk or a sorted T-cell subset (CD4+, CD8+, memory, or dextramer-sorted; not recorded which), obtained on the day of the yellow fever booster vaccination. These TCRs come from a man between 18 and 29 years old who received the YFV17D yellow fever vaccine.

A few counts support this clonotype. Here the CDR3 DNA reads TGTGCCAGCAGTTACATTTACAGGACTACTAACTATGGCTACACCTTC. It yields the protein CASSYIYRTTNYGYTF. The rearrangement uses TRBV6-6 and TRBJ1-2; maybe TRBD1 (5 bases). The germline gives CDR1 MNHNY, CDR2 SVGAGI (reference sequence). V was cut by 2 bases and J by 0 bases, with 13 bases left in between. This CDR3 is 16 amino acids long.

In this sample, this clonotype turned up a few times. The rearrangement joins TRBV7-2 to TRBJ2-3; 10 nucleotides agree with TRBD2. CDR3 length: 15 amino acids. Germline loops: CDR1 SGHTA, CDR2 FQGNSA. The V gene end was trimmed by 4 bases and the J gene end by 3 bases; junction bases not matched to a gene: 4. CDR3 region: CASSSPGLATDTQYF. CDR3 nucleotide sequence: TGTGCCAGCAGCTCTCCGGGACTAGCGACAGATACGCAGTATTTT.

CDR3 bases: TGTGCCAGCTCACCCTGGGGTTTACAAGAGACCCAGTACTTC. Amino acid sequence: CASSPWGLQETQYF. The rearrangement uses TRBV18 and TRBJ2-5; no reliable D call. Trimming stripped 3 bases from V and 2 bases from J, with 10 bases between. Per the germline V gene, CDR1 is KGHSH and CDR2 is LQKENI. The length of the CDR3 is 14 residues.

The sample holds many counts of this clonotype. The chain couples TRBV3-1 to TRBJ2-3; the D is unclear. Trimming cost V 1 base and J 0 bases, with 2 bases left between them. Germline V gene sequence: CDR1 LGHDT, CDR2 YNNKEL (reference sequence). This CDR3 has 13 residues. The CDR3 here is CASSQASTDTQYF. As DNA, the CDR3 is TGTGCCAGCAGCCAAGCTAGCACAGATACGCAGTATTTT.

V gene TRBV11-2 combines with J gene TRBJ2-1, with TRBD2 as a possible D gene (6 bases). Germline assignment: CDR1 SGHAT and CDR2 FQNNGV. With 4 bases removed from V and 8 bases from J, the gap between germline ends came to 24 bases. This CDR3 has 17 amino acids. This chain's CDR3 is CASSSYSGSPLGHEQFF. CDR3 nucleotides: TGTGCCAGCAGCTCCTACTCCGGGAGTCCGTTGGGGCATGAGCAGTTCTTC.

This clonotype was recorded a few times. The V and J genes are TRBV12-5 and TRBJ2-1, with D possibly called TRBD1 or TRBD2 (5 bases each). This CDR3 contains 18 residues. The V gene's germline CDR1 is LGHNT and CDR2 FRNRAP. Trimming took 0 bases from V and 6 from J, leaving 21 bases between them. The CDR3 DNA is TGTGCTAGTGGTTTGGTATCGAGGTCTCCGGGGCAAGGCAATGAGCAGTTCTTC. Its translation: CASGLVSRSPGQGNEQFF.

The CDR3 reads CSARDRWDTF. CDR3 bases: TGCAGTGCTAGAGATAGATGGGACACCTTC. The J gene is TRBJ1-2, the V gene TRBV20-1; no clear D gene. V was shortened by 0 bases and J by 12 bases, with 8 bases between the two germline ends. This CDR3 is 10 amino acids long. Germline CDR1 is DFQATT and CDR2 is SNEGSKA (reference sequence).

The V and J genes are TRBV5-6 and TRBJ2-5; possibly TRBD1 for D (5 bases). V was clipped by 4 bases and J by 12 bases, with 19 bases between them. CDR1 SGHDT and CDR2 YYEEEE come from the germline V gene. The CDR3 is made up of 13 amino acids. This CDR3 is CASSPQGDGFKYF. DNA for the CDR3: TGTGCCAGCAGCCCCCAGGGCGACGGGTTCAAGTACTTC.

This clonotype was recorded many times. CDR3 amino acids: CASSPWATLNTEAFF. As DNA, the CDR3 is TGTGCCAGCAGCCCGTGGGCAACCCTGAACACTGAAGCTTTCTTT. This chain links TRBV5-5 with TRBJ1-1; D uncertain. The germline V gene has CDR1 SGHKS and CDR2 YYEKEE (reference sequence). CDR3 length: 15 amino acids. Trimming left V 4 bases short and J 0 bases short, with 13 bases between.

The table lists this clonotype with many counts. The chain joins TRBV11-2 to TRBJ2-7; D gene ambiguous. V gave up 6 bases and J gave up 0 bases, with 12 bases separating them. Germline V gene data show CDR1 as SGHAT and CDR2 as FQNNGV. This CDR3 is 14 amino acids long. The CDR3 sequence is CASRKTGSSYEQYF. The CDR3, as DNA: TGTGCCAGCAGGAAAACCGGTAGCTCCTACGAGCAGTACTTC.

This chain links TRBV7-9 with TRBJ1-6, with 9 bases fitting TRBD1. J lost 8 bases, V lost 4 bases, and 6 bases had no gene match. Germline V gene data show CDR1 as SEHNR and CDR2 as FQNEAQ (reference sequence). The CDR3 is 15 residues long. This chain's CDR3 is CASSSRDRADSPLHF. CDR3 in DNA: TGTGCCAGCAGCTCCCGGGACAGGGCTGATTCACCCCTCCACTTT.

This clonotype was picked up many times. J is TRBJ1-1 and V is TRBV7-9; D remains unclear. Germline V gene sequence: CDR1 SEHNR, CDR2 FQNEAQ (reference sequence). V was trimmed by 4 bases and J by 4 bases, leaving 13 bases between them. CDR3 length: 14 amino acids. The CDR3 sequence is CASSSTPLATEAFF. The DNA of the CDR3 is TGTGCCAGCAGCTCGACCCCGTTGGCCACTGAAGCTTTCTTT.

A few counts support this clonotype. This chain uses TRBV18 with TRBJ1-3, with D possibly TRBD1 on 5 matching bases. The CDR3 covers 16 residues. Germline loops: CDR1 KGHSH, CDR2 LQKENI. V shed 3 bases and J shed 0 bases, with 12 bases lying between them. CDR3 DNA sequence: TGTGCCAGCTCACCGGTCGGGGGTGCCTCTGGAAACACCATATATTTT. It encodes CASSPVGGASGNTIYF.

This clonotype occurred a few times. V and J are TRBV9 and TRBJ1-2; D might be TRBD1 (5 bases). Germline V CDR1 and CDR2: SGDLS, YYNGEE. This CDR3 comprises 15 residues. The germline V and J ends were trimmed by 1 base and 1 base, with 11 bases remaining between them. CDR3: CASSVQGEGNYGYTF. For the CDR3, the DNA is TGTGCCAGCAGCGTACAGGGAGAGGGTAACTATGGCTACACCTTC.

This clonotype was picked up a small number of times. J is TRBJ2-2 and V is TRBV7-9, with D perhaps TRBD1 (6 bases). Trimming left V 11 bases short and J 0 bases short, with 13 bases between. Germline assignment: CDR1 SEHNR and CDR2 FQNEAQ (reference sequence). This CDR3 has 14 residues. CDR3 sequence reads: CASTRDTNTGELFF. DNA for the CDR3: TGTGCCTCCACACGGGACACGAACACCGGGGAGCTGTTTTTT.